This T cell receptor beta chain was retrieved from a study of blood T cell repertoires in COVID-19. CDR1 SGHNT and CDR2 YYREEE come from the germline V gene (reference sequence). The CDR3 consists of 15 residues. Deletions cut 0 bases from V and 7 bases from J, with 16 bases between. Using immunoSEQ multiplex PCR, the repertoire was profiled, and TCRdb retains in-frame clones only, with some absent. The sample contains about 200,000 clones, 85% to 90% of which appear only once. The rearrangement uses TRBV5-4 and TRBJ1-2; D remains ambiguous. The TCR originated in a man aged 45 to 65 with acute or convalescent COVID-19. The sequencing input was peripheral blood. CDR3 residues: CASSLVIGGLRGYTF. Here the CDR3 DNA reads TGTGCCAGCAGCTTGGTAATCGGCGGCCTCCGTGGCTACACCTTC.